The 25 T cell receptor beta chains below all came from one sample that was sequenced in a study of blood T cell repertoires in COVID-19. Profiling relied on immunoSEQ multiplex PCR, and the TCRdb table lists in-frame clones only, not all of them. The sample lists about 260,000 clones, 88% seen once, with roughly 4% in the top ten. Sequences were obtained from peripheral blood. These receptors came from a man aged 55 to 70 who had recovered from COVID-19.

The chain links TRBV7-9 to TRBJ1-4; 8 bases are a match to TRBD1. This CDR3 has 15 amino acids. Losses at the gene ends were 1 base for V and 4 bases for J; bases not matched to a gene: 2. Per germline, CDR1 SEHNR and CDR2 FQNEAQ (reference sequence). The CDR3 DNA follows: TGTGCCAGCAGCTTAGGACAGGGGAGTAATGAAAAACTGTTTTTT. This encodes CASSLGQGSNEKLFF.

This clone was counted a few times. V and J are TRBV18 and TRBJ2-7; D is possibly TRBD1 (6 bases). Trimming removed 1 base at V and 2 bases at J, with 9 bases between. This CDR3 region has 14 residues. Germline loops: CDR1 KGHSH, CDR2 LQKENI. The CDR3, as DNA: TGTGCCAGCTCACCACGGACAGAGGCCTACGAGCAGTACTTC. Its translation is CASSPRTEAYEQYF. Full variable domain (missing parts from reference TRBV18 and TRBJ2-7): NAGVMQNPRHLVRRRGQEARLRCSPMKGHSHVYWYRQLPEEGLKFMVYLQKENIIDESGMPKERFSAEFPKEGPSILRIQQVVRGDSAAYFCASSPRTEAYEQYFGPGTRLTVT.

This clone has just one count. The chain carries TRBV15 and TRBJ1-1; 9 nucleotides align to TRBD1. This CDR3 is built from 14 residues. Germline V gene lookup returns CDR1 LNHNV and CDR2 YYDKDF (reference sequence). J lost 8 bases, V lost 2 bases, and 6 bases had no gene match. CDR3 in amino acids: CATSRRTGEKEAFF. CDR3 nucleotides: TGTGCCACCAGCAGACGGACAGGGGAAAAGGAAGCTTTCTTT.

This clone appeared once. J is TRBJ1-2 and V is TRBV6-5, with D hard to call. The length of the CDR3 is 13 residues. V was clipped by 4 bases and J by 5 bases, with 11 bases between them. Germline lookup yields CDR1 MNHEY and CDR2 SVGAGI. CDR3 amino acids: CASSFTSDYGYTF. The CDR3 bases are TGTGCCAGCAGTTTTACGTCAGATTATGGCTACACCTTC.

This clone has a handful of counts. The chain joins TRBV27 to TRBJ2-7; TRBD1 aligns across 9 bases. J gave up 7 bases and V 3 bases, and 4 bases lay outside the gene matches. The V gene's germline CDR1 is MNHEY and CDR2 SMNVEV (reference sequence). The CDR3 runs 13 residues. The CDR3 bases are TGTGCCAGCAGTTTCCCGGGGACAGGGGAGCAGTACTTC. Its protein is CASSFPGTGEQYF.

In this sample, this clone turned up a few times. This chain links TRBV5-1 with TRBJ1-4; D is unresolved. The V end lost 0 bases, the J end lost 8 bases, and 14 bases lay between the germline ends. This CDR3 region has 15 residues. CDR1 and CDR2 from the germline V gene are SGHRS and YFSETQ. CDR3: CASSLGRGQSEKLFF. The CDR3 nucleotides are TGCGCCAGCAGCTTGGGTCGCGGCCAATCGGAAAAACTGTTTTTT.

V gene TRBV7-9 combines with J gene TRBJ2-1; D call uncertain. CDR1 is SEHNR, CDR2 FQNEAQ, per germline (reference sequence). The CDR3 is 18 amino acids. Trimming shortened V by 6 bases and J by 0 bases, and 21 bases separated the two germline ends. The CDR3 protein is CASSLSAWARSSYNEQFF. The CDR3 DNA is TGTGCCAGCAGTCTATCGGCCTGGGCCCGAAGCTCCTACAATGAGCAGTTCTTC.

The rearrangement links TRBV6-2 or TRBV6-3 to TRBJ2-1; D possibly corresponds to TRBD1 (5 bases). The germline CDR1 and CDR2 sequences are MNHEY and SVGEGT. The CDR3 consists of 14 residues. V lost 4 bases and J 7 bases, leaving 14 bases between the germline ends. The CDR3 DNA reads as TGTGCCAGCAGTTGGACAAAGCTGGGGAATGAGCAGTTCTTC. Its translation: CASSWTKLGNEQFF.

The rearrangement joins TRBV19 to TRBJ1-1; D might be TRBD1 (6 bases). Germline CDR1 and CDR2: LNHDA and SQIVND (reference sequence). The CDR3 is made up of 14 amino acids. V was trimmed by 9 bases and J by 5 bases, leaving 19 bases between them. DNA of the CDR3: TGTGCCAGCGGACAGTACTTGTGGGTTACTGAAGCTTTCTTT. Protein: CASGQYLWVTEAFF.

The rearrangement links TRBV9 to TRBJ2-7, with 8 bases lining up with TRBD2. CDR3 size: 15 residues. Germline CDR1 reads SGDLS; CDR2 reads YYNGEE. V trimming: 0 bases; J trimming: 9 bases; junction bases outside the gene matches: 11. The DNA of the CDR3 is TGTGCCAGCAGCGTAGGTTCCCACTCTAGCGGGCTGCAGTACTTC. Translated, it gives CASSVGSHSSGLQYF.

This chain links TRBV14 with TRBJ2-7; possibly TRBD2 for D (6 bases). V lost 6 bases, J lost 5 bases, and 17 bases lay in between. The CDR3 extends over 14 amino acids. The germline gives CDR1 SGHDN, CDR2 FVKESK. The CDR3 loop is CASRRGGAGHEQYF. For the CDR3, the DNA is TGTGCCAGCAGGAGAGGAGGGGCCGGACACGAGCAGTACTTC. Based on the CDR3 plus reference TRBV14 and TRBJ2-7, the full variable domain is EAGVTQFPSHSVIEKGQTVTLRCDPISGHDNLYWYRRVMGKEIKFLLHFVKESKQDESGMPNNRFLAERTGGTYSTLKVQPAELEDSGVYFCASRRGGAGHEQYFGPGTRLTVT.

The chain employs TRBV25-1 and TRBJ2-5; D is perhaps TRBD2 (5 bases). The germline gives CDR1 MGHDK, CDR2 SYGVNS. CDR3 length equals 15 residues. V shed 4 bases and J shed 2 bases, with 14 bases lying between them. Here the CDR3 reads CASSARGRKQETQYF. CDR3 DNA: TGTGCCAGCAGTGCCCGAGGGCGGAAACAAGAGACCCAGTACTTC. The variable domain in full, completed from reference TRBV25-1 and TRBJ2-5, reads EADIYQTPRYLVIGTGKKITLECSQTMGHDKMYWYQQDPGMELHLIHYSYGVNSTEKGDLSSESTVSRIRTEHFPLTLESARPSHTSQYLCASSARGRKQETQYFGPGTRLLVL.

CDR3 in DNA: TGCGCCAGCAGCCAAGGACCGGGACAGGGCTACGAGCAGTACTTC. The encoded protein is CASSQGPGQGYEQYF. The gene calls are TRBV4-1 and TRBJ2-7; 9 nucleotides agree with TRBD1. Germline V lookup: CDR1 MGHRA, CDR2 YSYEKL. V was pared by 1 base and J by 3 bases, with 4 bases of the junction left unmatched. This CDR3 is 15 amino acids long.

V gene TRBV30 combines with J gene TRBJ1-6; 9 bases map to TRBD1. The CDR3 is 18 amino acids. Germline V gene data show CDR1 as GTSNPN and CDR2 as SVGIG (reference sequence). V lost 3 bases to trimming and J lost 1 base; unmatched junction nucleotides: 10. This chain's CDR3 is CAWRMGQGDRSYNSPLHF. The CDR3 DNA reads as TGTGCCTGGAGGATGGGACAGGGAGACAGGTCCTATAATTCACCCCTCCACTTT.

J is TRBJ1-2 and V is TRBV9; D is unclear. Trimming took off 0 bases at V and 3 bases at J, with 12 bases between the two ends. The CDR3 is 15 amino acids. The germline gives CDR1 SGDLS, CDR2 YYNGEE. The CDR3 loop reads CASSVVATGHYGYTF. The DNA for the CDR3 is TGTGCCAGCAGCGTAGTGGCCACTGGGCACTATGGCTACACCTTC. Looking up the rest from reference TRBV9 and TRBJ1-2 gives the full variable domain: DSGVTQTPKHLITATGQRVTLRCSPRSGDLSVYWYQQSLDQGLQFLIQYYNGEERAKGNILERFSAQQFPDLHSELNLSSLELGDSALYFCASSVVATGHYGYTFGSGTRLTVV.

This chain connects TRBV9 to TRBJ1-3; TRBD1 might be the D (6 bases). From germline, CDR1 is SGDLS and CDR2 YYNGEE. V lost 2 bases to trimming and J lost 2 bases, with 8 bases between them. This CDR3 spans 14 amino acids. The CDR3 DNA is TGTGCCAGCAGCGTGGGACAACCTGGAAACACCATATATTTT. It encodes CASSVGQPGNTIYF. The full variable domain, rest sourced from reference TRBV9 and TRBJ1-3, is DSGVTQTPKHLITATGQRVTLRCSPRSGDLSVYWYQQSLDQGLQFLIQYYNGEERAKGNILERFSAQQFPDLHSELNLSSLELGDSALYFCASSVGQPGNTIYFGEGSWLTVV.

For the CDR3, the DNA is TGTGCCAGTAGTATCAACACCGATAATTCACCCCTCCACTTT. This encodes CASSINTDNSPLHF. The chain employs TRBV19 and TRBJ1-6; D gene unclear. CDR3 length: 14 amino acids. The germline V gene encodes CDR1 LNHDA and CDR2 SQIVND (reference sequence). Trimming left V 3 bases short and J 5 bases short, with 8 bases between.

V is TRBV11-3 and J is TRBJ2-3; tentative D call: TRBD1 (5 bases). The CDR3 runs 14 residues. CDR1 is SGHNT, CDR2 YENEEA, per germline. V lost 6 bases, J lost 5 bases, and 15 bases lay in between. CDR3 region: CASRAGHPGDTQYF. CDR3 coding DNA: TGTGCCAGCAGAGCTGGACACCCCGGAGATACGCAGTATTTT.

This sequence joins TRBV29-1 and TRBJ2-1; 9 nucleotides line up with TRBD1. CDR3 length: 13 amino acids. Losses at the gene ends were 5 bases for V and 12 bases for J; bases not matched to a gene: 11. The V gene's germline CDR1 is SQVTM and CDR2 ANQGSEA. CDR3 coding DNA: TGCAGCGTTAAACAGGGGGCCTCGACGGGGCAGTTCTTC. This encodes CSVKQGASTGQFF.

This chain joins TRBV21-1 and TRBJ2-3; the D segment call TRBD2 is taken from the table without a DNA check. TRBV21-1 is classified as a pseudogene. There are 16 residues in the CDR3. The DNA for the CDR3 is TGTGCCAGCAGCAAAGGTCCGCGGGGGGGCACAGATACGCAGTATTTT. This codes for CASSKGPRGGTDTQYF.

This clone came up a few times. The chain links TRBV2 to TRBJ2-1, with TRBD2 matching over 10 bases. V was pared by 5 bases and J by 4 bases, with 11 bases of the junction left unmatched. The CDR3 contains 17 residues. The germline V gene has CDR1 SNHLY and CDR2 FYNNEI. The CDR3 loop reads CASSFSNLAGVYNEQFF. CDR3 nucleotides: TGTGCCAGCAGTTTCTCCAATCTAGCGGGGGTTTACAATGAGCAGTTCTTC.

This clone was seen more than once but under ten times. V is TRBV11-2 and J is TRBJ1-1; D call uncertain. Germline CDR1 SGHAT, CDR2 FQNNGV. Between the trimmed V and J ends, which lost 4 bases and 3 bases, there was a span of 12 bases. The CDR3 totals 14 residues. CDR3 region: CASSWTPEDTEAFF. The CDR3 bases are TGTGCCAGCAGCTGGACTCCGGAGGACACTGAAGCTTTCTTT.

V usage is TRBV29-1 and J usage is TRBJ2-5, with no clear D. With 2 bases removed from V and 2 bases from J, the gap between germline ends came to 6 bases. The CDR3 extends over 12 amino acids. CDR1 and CDR2 (germline): SQVTM, ANQGSEA. The CDR3 nucleotides are TGCAGCGTTGAAAGAGGACAAGAGACCCAGTACTTC. Translated: CSVERGQETQYF.

V is TRBV19 and J is TRBJ2-1, with a weak D call TRBD2 (5 bases). The CDR3 is 14 residues long. V shed 4 bases and J shed 2 bases, with 9 bases lying between them. Germline V lookup: CDR1 LNHDA, CDR2 SQIVND (reference sequence). The CDR3 loop reads CASSKERPYNEQFF. Here the CDR3 DNA reads TGTGCCAGTAGTAAGGAGCGGCCCTACAATGAGCAGTTCTTC.

V and J are TRBV10-3 and TRBJ2-1, with 9 nucleotides matching TRBD2. There are 13 residues in the CDR3. V dropped 10 bases and J dropped 0; count of bases not matched to a gene: 1. The germline CDR1 and CDR2 sequences are ENHRY and SYGVKD. The CDR3: CASGGDSYNEQFF. The CDR3 bases are TGTGCCAGCGGGGGGGACTCCTACAATGAGCAGTTCTTC.